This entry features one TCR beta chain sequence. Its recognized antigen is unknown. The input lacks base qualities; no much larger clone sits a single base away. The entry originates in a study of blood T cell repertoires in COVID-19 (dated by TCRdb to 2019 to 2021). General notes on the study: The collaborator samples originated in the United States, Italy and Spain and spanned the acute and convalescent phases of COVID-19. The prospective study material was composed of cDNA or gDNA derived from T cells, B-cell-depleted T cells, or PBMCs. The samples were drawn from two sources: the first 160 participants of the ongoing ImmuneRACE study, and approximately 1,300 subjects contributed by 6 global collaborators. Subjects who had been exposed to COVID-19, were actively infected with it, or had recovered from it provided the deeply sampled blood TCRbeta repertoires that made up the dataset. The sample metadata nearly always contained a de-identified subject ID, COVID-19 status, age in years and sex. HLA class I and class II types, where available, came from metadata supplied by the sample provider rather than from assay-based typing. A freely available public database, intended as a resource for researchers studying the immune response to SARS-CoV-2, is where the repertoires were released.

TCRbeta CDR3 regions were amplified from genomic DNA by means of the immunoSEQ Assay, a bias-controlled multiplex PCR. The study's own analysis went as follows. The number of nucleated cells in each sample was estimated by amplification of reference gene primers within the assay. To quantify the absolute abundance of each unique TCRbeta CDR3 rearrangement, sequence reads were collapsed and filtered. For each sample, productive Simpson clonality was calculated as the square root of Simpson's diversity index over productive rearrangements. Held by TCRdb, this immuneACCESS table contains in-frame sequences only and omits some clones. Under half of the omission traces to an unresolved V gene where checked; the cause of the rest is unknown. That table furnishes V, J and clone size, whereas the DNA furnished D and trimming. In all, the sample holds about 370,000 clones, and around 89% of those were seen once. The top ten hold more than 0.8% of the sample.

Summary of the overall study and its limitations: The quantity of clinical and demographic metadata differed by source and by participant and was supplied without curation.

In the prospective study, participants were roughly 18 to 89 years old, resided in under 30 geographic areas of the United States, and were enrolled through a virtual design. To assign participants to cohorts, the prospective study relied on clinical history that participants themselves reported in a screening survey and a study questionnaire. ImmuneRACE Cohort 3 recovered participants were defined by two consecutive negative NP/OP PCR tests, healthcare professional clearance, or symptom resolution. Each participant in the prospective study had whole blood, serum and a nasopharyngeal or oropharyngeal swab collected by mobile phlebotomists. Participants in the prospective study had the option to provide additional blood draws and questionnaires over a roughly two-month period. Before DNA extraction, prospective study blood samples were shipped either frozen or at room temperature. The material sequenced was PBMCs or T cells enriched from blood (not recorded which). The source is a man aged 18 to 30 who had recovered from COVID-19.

The sequenced DNA: TGTGCCAGTAGTATGGGTCAGGTTCAATACTTC. This codes for CASSMGQVQYF. The V and J genes are TRBV19 and TRBJ2-7; no D segment can be confidently identified. The germline V gene (reference sequence) gives CDR1 as LNHDA and CDR2 as SQIVND. The trim is 3 bases for V and 13 bases for J, with a gap of 13 bases between the germline ends. The CDR3 covers 11 residues, taking in both the cysteine and the phenylalanine. Only the CDR3 region is kept as DNA, spanning 33 bases read in frame from base 1.